The 14 T cell receptor beta chains listed next were all sequenced from one sample in a study of shared clonotypes between healthy human individuals. Clones were read by immunoSEQ multiplex PCR, and TCRdb kept only the in-frame ones, dropping some. This table has roughly 2,500,000 clones, approximately 94% appearing once. The sequenced material came from naive CD4+ T cells from PBMCs. Indicated subset: CD45RA+ positively selected. These receptors all come from a man aged 18 to 35 in good health. Some clones in this sample may be carry-over from other donors' samples.

The chain uses TRBV28 and TRBJ1-2; possibly TRBD1 for D (5 bases). Germline V CDR1 and CDR2: MDHEN, SYDVKM. The CDR3 sequence is 16 residues long. Between the trimmed V and J ends, which lost 6 bases and 4 bases, there was a span of 21 bases. The CDR3 spells CASSPARVGSGYGYTF. The CDR3 DNA is TGTGCCAGCAGCCCCGCCAGGGTGGGTAGCGGCTATGGCTACACCTTC.

The V call is TRBV2, the J call TRBJ2-1; TRBD1 is a possible D gene (5 bases). The germline V and J ends were trimmed by 4 bases and 9 bases, with 16 bases remaining between them. The CDR3 runs to 14 residues. CDR1 is SNHLY, CDR2 FYNNEI, per germline. The CDR3 spells CASSVRQGVGEQFF. CDR3 nucleotide sequence: TGTGCCAGCAGTGTTCGGCAGGGTGTCGGTGAGCAGTTCTTC.

J is TRBJ2-4 and V is TRBV9, with 15 bases aligning to TRBD2. This CDR3 is built from 19 residues. V gave up 0 bases and J gave up 0 bases; unmatched junction bases: 4. The germline V gene has CDR1 SGDLS and CDR2 YYNGEE. CDR3 sequence: CASSVAGLAGGLAKNIQYF. The CDR3 DNA sequence: TGTGCCAGCAGCGTAGCTGGACTAGCGGGAGGGTTAGCCAAAAACATTCAGTACTTC.

In this sample, this clone turned up once. V usage is TRBV30 and J usage is TRBJ1-6, with 7 bases matching TRBD1. The CDR3 extends over 13 amino acids. Trimming cost V 8 bases and J 10 bases; bases outside gene matches: 11. CDR1 is GTSNPN, CDR2 SVGIG, per germline (reference sequence). CDR3 residues: CALAAGGDSPLHF. The CDR3 DNA follows: TGTGCCCTGGCGGCAGGGGGAGACTCACCCCTCCACTTT.

This rearrangement joins TRBV30 to TRBJ1-3; D possibly corresponds to TRBD1 (5 bases). CDR1 is GTSNPN and CDR2 is SVGIG in the germline V gene (reference sequence). CDR3 size: 15 residues. V was clipped by 4 bases and J by 5 bases, with 18 bases between them. CDR3 nucleotide sequence: TGTGCCTGGACTGTACCCGTCTCGGGACGAAACACCATATATTTT. This codes for CAWTVPVSGRNTIYF.

The CDR3 DNA is TGTGCCTGGGATCGACTAGGGGTTGCCAAAAACATTCAGTACTTC. This sequence encodes CAWDRLGVAKNIQYF. The chain links TRBV30 to TRBJ2-4; D perhaps matches TRBD2 (6 bases). This CDR3 is built from 15 residues. Germline assignment: CDR1 GTSNPN and CDR2 SVGIG (reference sequence). V was trimmed by 5 bases and J by 1 base, leaving 15 bases between them.

The chain carries TRBV18 and TRBJ2-3, with D perhaps assigned TRBD1 or TRBD2 (5 bases each). Trimming stripped 3 bases from V and 2 bases from J, with 12 bases between. The CDR3 is 15 residues long. The germline CDR1 and CDR2 sequences are KGHSH and LQKENI. Written as DNA, the CDR3 is TGTGCCAGCTCACCTCGGGACGGGACCACAGATACGCAGTATTTT. Its translation: CASSPRDGTTDTQYF.

The chain has TRBV5-1 and TRBJ2-1; D not resolved. Germline V gives CDR1 SGHRS, CDR2 YFSETQ. The CDR3 runs to 14 residues. The V end lost 0 bases, the J end lost 7 bases, and 11 bases lay between the germline ends. This chain's CDR3 is CASSLGHAGNEQFF. The CDR3 DNA sequence: TGCGCCAGCAGCTTGGGACACGCTGGAAATGAGCAGTTCTTC.

The chain carries TRBV7-3 and TRBJ2-7; TRBD1 matches 8 bases. Trimming removed 1 base from V and 7 bases from J; junction bases left unmatched: 9. This CDR3 contains 15 residues. Germline assignment: CDR1 SGHTA and CDR2 FQGTGA. CDR3 in amino acids: CASSLRPGQVGEQYF. CDR3 sequence (DNA): TGTGCCAGCAGCTTAAGGCCGGGACAGGTCGGTGAGCAGTACTTC.

This clone was found once. V is TRBV11-3 and J is TRBJ2-5, with 9 bases lining up with TRBD2. CDR1 is SGHNT, CDR2 YENEEA, per germline. The CDR3 length is 14 residues. V shed 3 bases and J 5 bases; nucleotides not matched to a gene: 4. The DNA for the CDR3 is TGTGCCAGCAGCTTTGGCGGGAGGGGTGAGACCCAGTACTTC. The encoded protein is CASSFGGRGETQYF.

This chain uses TRBV7-8 with TRBJ2-7; D is perhaps TRBD1 (6 bases). V was cut by 5 bases and J by 5 bases, with 16 bases left in between. This CDR3 is 14 amino acids long. CDR1 and CDR2 (germline): SGHVS, FQNEAQ. DNA of the CDR3: TGTGCCAGCAGCCTACTCAGGGGATTTGACGAGCAGTACTTC. Protein product: CASSLLRGFDEQYF.

V usage is TRBV28 and J usage is TRBJ1-2; 9 nucleotides line up with TRBD1. CDR3 length: 15 amino acids. Germline lookup yields CDR1 MDHEN and CDR2 SYDVKM. Germline trimming cut 10 bases from V and 2 bases from J; bases unmatched to any gene: 11. CDR3 loop: CATSGQGGGNYGYTF. For the CDR3, the DNA is TGTGCCACCTCGGGACAGGGCGGAGGGAACTATGGCTACACCTTC.

A note on this clone: In the same sample, other DNA sequences code for this CDR3. The gene calls are TRBV28 and TRBJ2-7, with D tentatively TRBD1 or TRBD2 (6 bases each). V was trimmed by 4 bases and J by 1 base, leaving 8 bases between them. CDR1 MDHEN and CDR2 SYDVKM come from the germline V gene. This CDR3 has 13 residues. The DNA of the CDR3 is TGTGCCAGCAGTTGGGGGGCGTCCTACGAGCAGTACTTC. Protein: CASSWGASYEQYF.

The V gene is TRBV6-6, the J gene TRBJ1-1, with TRBD1 identical over 9 bases. In germline, CDR1 is MNHNY, CDR2 SVGAGI (reference sequence). Trimming removed 8 bases from V and 4 bases from J; junction bases left unmatched: 5. The CDR3 has 13 residues. The CDR3 protein is CASGQGRSTEAFF. CDR3 DNA: TGTGCCAGCGGACAGGGGCGTAGCACTGAAGCTTTCTTT.